The text below deals with one T cell receptor beta chain. Its cognate antigen has yet to be identified. The sample holds no much larger clone one base away, and base qualities are not on file. This record belongs to a study of T cell responses to AZD1222 COVID-19 vaccine listed by TCRdb under 2021. Study-wide context: TCR sequencing was performed for more than 230 trial participants, of whom about 200 were given two doses of AZD1222 and around 25 were given two doses of MenACWY control vaccine. Trial participants were enrolled by age into subgroups of 18-55, 56-69 and 70-plus years, and around 150, 28 and 57 TCR-sequenced participants, respectively, were included in these subgroups. The paper as a whole reports these results and caveats: The whole spike protein was spanned by vaccine-associated CD4 TCRs, and dominant responses were seen in regions 160-218 and 743-854. The 56-69-year group was small, and its depth increase did not reach significance, likely because of low power. Because no samples from the day 14 peak response were available, repertoires could be characterized only after the peak T cell response. Only 5 to 7 AZD1222 recipients were SARS-CoV-2 seropositive at baseline, limiting conclusions about previously exposed vaccinees. Participants were mostly white British, with more females than males. The authors suggested clonal diversity may have been underestimated. Reportedly, close to half of the unique spike-specific TCRs recognized epitopes lying outside the regions that are mutated in the B.1.351 and B.1.1.7 variants. After two AZD1222 doses, spike-specific TCR breadth and depth were significantly higher than at day 0 and than in MenACWY recipients.

CDR1 SEHNR and CDR2 FQNEAQ are derived from the germline V gene (reference sequence). V and J lose 1 base and 5 bases, and a span of 9 bases separates them. The CDR3 runs 13 residues from the cysteine to the phenylalanine. Kept here is only the CDR3 DNA, which spans 39 bases and is read in frame from base 1. Per the publication, the time point label means: about 28 days (+/-7) after the second vaccine dose. Because spike-specific TCR depth and breadth did not differ between the two schedules, AZD1222 recipients who got a second dose at roughly 4 weeks were pooled with those who got a second dose at roughly 12 weeks. Vaccinee samples were obtained from the UK trials COV001 and COV002, which included a single-blind randomized controlled phase 2/3 trial of AZD1222 (ChAdOx1 nCoV-19) in healthy adults. For TCRbeta chain sequencing, PBMC samples were collected from trial participants at day 0 and at day 28 after the second dose.

The CDR3 regions of human TCRbeta chains were analyzed by immunosequencing. Per the original workflow: Repertoire TCRs were matched against a reference library of SARS-CoV-2-specific TCRs generated with the MIRA antigen-specificity platform. Breadth was defined as the fraction of unique TCRs that were SARS-CoV-2-associated. Depth was defined as the fraction of total T cells that were SARS-CoV-2-associated. Using the MIRA data, every spike-specific TCR was mapped to the spike region that the TCR reacted to and assigned to either a CD4 or a CD8 class. Log10-transformed breadth and depth values were compared by one-way ANOVA with Sidak's multiple comparisons tests. Not all clones reach the TCRdb copy of this immuneACCESS table, which keeps in-frame sequences only. Checked studies attribute under half of the gap to unresolved V genes and leave the rest unexplained. The DNA was the basis for D and trimming; V, J and clone size are from that table. Within this sample are over 130,000 clones, with approximately 87% of them counted one time only. The ten top clones hold 1.5% to 2% of the sample.

This clonotype was sampled from an adult who received the AZD1222 COVID-19 vaccine. Recombination linked TRBV7-9 to TRBJ2-7; the D gene cannot be resolved reliably. Sequenced material: peripheral blood, taken 28 days after the second AZD1222 dose. The CDR3 protein: CASSLEVGHEQYF. The bases are TGTGCCAGCAGCTTAGAGGTAGGCCACGAGCAGTACTTC.